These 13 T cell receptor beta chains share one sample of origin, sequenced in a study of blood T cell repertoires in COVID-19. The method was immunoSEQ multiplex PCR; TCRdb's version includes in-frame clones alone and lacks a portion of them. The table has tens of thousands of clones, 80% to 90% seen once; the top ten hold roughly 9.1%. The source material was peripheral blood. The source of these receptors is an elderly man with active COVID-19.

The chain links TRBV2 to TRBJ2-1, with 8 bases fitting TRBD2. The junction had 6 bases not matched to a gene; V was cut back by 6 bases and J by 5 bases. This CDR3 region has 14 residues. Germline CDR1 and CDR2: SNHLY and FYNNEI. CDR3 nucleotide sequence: TGTGCCAGCAGATTACTAGCGGAGCACAATGAGCAGTTCTTC. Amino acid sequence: CASRLLAEHNEQFF.

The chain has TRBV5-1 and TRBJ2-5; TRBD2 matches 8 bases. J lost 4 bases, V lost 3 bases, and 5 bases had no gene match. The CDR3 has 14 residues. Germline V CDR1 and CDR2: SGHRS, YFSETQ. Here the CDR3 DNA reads TGCGCCAGCAGCTCGAAACTAGCGGTAGAGACCCAGTACTTC. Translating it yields CASSSKLAVETQYF. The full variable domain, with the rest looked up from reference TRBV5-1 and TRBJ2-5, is KAGVTQTPRYLIKTRGQQVTLSCSPISGHRSVSWYQQTPGQGLQFLFEYFSETQRNKGNFPGRFSGRQFSNSRSEMNVSTLELGDSALYLCASSSKLAVETQYFGPGTRLLVL.

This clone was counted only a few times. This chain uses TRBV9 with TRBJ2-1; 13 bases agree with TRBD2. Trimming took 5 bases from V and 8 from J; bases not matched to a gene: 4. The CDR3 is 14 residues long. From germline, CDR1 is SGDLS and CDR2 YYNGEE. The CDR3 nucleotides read TGTGCCAGCAGTGCAGGACTAGCGGGAGATGAGCAGTTCTTC. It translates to CASSAGLAGDEQFF.

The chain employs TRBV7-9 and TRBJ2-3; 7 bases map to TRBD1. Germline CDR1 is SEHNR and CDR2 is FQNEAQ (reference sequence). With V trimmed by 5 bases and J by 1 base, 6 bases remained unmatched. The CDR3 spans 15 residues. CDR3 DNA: TGTGCCAGCAGCCCAGGGGACAGCGGCACAGATACGCAGTATTTT. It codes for CASSPGDSGTDTQYF.

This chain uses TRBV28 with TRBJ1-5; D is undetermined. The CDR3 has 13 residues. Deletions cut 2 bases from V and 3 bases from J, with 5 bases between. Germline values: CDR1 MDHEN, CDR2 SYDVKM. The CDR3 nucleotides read TGTGCCAGCAGTTTAGAGTACAATCAGCCCCAGCATTTT. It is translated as CASSLEYNQPQHF. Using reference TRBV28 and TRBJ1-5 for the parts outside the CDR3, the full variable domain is DVKVTQSSRYLVKRTGEKVFLECVQDMDHENMFWYRQDPGLGLRLIYFSYDVKMKEKGDIPEGYSVSREKKERFSLILESASTNQTSMYLCASSLEYNQPQHFGDGTRLSIL.

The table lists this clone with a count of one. The CDR3 is CASKLTGNSPLHF. Written as DNA, the CDR3 is TGTGCCAGCAAGTTGACGGGGAACTCACCCCTCCACTTT. The gene calls are TRBV7-6 and TRBJ1-6; D gene unclear. V was clipped by 7 bases and J by 10 bases, with 14 bases between them. Germline values: CDR1 SGHVS, CDR2 FNYEAQ. The CDR3 contains 13 residues.

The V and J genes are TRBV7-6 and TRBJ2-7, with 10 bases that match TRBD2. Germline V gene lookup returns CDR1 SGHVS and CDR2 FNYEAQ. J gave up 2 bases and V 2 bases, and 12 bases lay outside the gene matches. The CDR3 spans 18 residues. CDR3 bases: TGTGCCAGCAGCTTACGTCCCTTAACTAGCGGGGTTGCCTACGAGCAGTACTTC. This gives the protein CASSLRPLTSGVAYEQYF. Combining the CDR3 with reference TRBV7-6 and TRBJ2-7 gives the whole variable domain GAGVSQSPRYKVTKRGQDVALRCDPISGHVSLYWYRQALGQGPEFLTYFNYEAQQDKSGLPNDRFSAERPEGSISTLTIQRTEQRDSAMYRCASSLRPLTSGVAYEQYFGPGTRLTVT.

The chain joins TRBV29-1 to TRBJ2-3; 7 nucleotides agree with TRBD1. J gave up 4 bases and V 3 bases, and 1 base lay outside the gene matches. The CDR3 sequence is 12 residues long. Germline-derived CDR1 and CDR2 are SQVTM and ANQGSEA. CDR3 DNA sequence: TGCAGCGTTGACCAGGGGGCAGATACGCAGTATTTT. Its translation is CSVDQGADTQYF.

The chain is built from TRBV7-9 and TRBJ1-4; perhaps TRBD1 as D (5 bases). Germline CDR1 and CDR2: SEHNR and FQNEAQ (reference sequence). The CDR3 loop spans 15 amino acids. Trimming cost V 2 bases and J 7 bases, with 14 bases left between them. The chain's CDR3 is CASSLKGQGSEKLFF. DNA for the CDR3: TGTGCCAGCAGCTTAAAGGGCCAGGGATCTGAAAAACTGTTTTTT.

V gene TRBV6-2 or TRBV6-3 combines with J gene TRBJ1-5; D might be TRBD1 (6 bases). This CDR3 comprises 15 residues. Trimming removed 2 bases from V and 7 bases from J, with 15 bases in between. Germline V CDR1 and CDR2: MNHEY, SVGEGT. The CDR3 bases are TGTGCCAGCAGTTACGCGGGGGGCATCAACCAGCCCCAGCATTTT. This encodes CASSYAGGINQPQHF.

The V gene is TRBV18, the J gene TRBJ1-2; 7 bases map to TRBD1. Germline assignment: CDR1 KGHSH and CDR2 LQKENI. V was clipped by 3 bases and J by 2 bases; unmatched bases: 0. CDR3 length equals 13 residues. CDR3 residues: CASSPDRNYGYTF. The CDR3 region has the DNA TGTGCCAGCTCACCGGACAGGAACTATGGCTACACCTTC.

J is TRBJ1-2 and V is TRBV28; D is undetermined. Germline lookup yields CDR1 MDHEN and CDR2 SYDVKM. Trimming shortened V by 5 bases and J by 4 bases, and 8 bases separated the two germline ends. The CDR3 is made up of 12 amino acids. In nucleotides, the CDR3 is TGTGCCAGCAGTACAGAGTTCTATGGCTACACCTTC. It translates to CASSTEFYGYTF.

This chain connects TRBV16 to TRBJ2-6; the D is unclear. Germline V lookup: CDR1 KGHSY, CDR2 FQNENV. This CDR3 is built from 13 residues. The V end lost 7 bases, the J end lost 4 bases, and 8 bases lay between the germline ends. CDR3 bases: TGTGCCAGCAACCGCGAGGGGGCCAACGTCCTGACTTTC. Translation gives CASNREGANVLTF.